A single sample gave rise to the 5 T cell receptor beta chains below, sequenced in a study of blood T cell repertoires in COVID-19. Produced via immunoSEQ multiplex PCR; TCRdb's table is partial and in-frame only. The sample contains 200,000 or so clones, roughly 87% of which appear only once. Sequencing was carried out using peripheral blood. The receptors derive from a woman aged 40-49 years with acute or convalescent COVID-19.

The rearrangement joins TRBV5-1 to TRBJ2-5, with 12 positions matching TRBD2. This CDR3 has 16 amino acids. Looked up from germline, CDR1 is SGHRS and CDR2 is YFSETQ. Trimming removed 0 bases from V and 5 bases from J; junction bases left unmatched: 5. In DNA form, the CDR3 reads TGCGCCAGCAGCTTGGGCGGACTAGCGGGAAGGGAGACCCAGTACTTC. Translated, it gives CASSLGGLAGRETQYF.

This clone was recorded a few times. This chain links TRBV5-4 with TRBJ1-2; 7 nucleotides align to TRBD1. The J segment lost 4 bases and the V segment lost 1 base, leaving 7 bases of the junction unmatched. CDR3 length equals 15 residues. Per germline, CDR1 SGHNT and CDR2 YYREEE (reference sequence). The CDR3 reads CASSLSRTGIYGYTF. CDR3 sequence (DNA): TGTGCCAGCAGCTTGTCCCGGACAGGCATCTATGGCTACACCTTC.

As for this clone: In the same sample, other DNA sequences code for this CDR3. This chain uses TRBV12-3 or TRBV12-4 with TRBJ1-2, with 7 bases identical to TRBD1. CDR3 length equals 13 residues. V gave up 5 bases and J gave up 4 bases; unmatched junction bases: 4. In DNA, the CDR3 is TGTGCCAGCAGTCCGGACAGGTCCTATGGCTACACCTTC. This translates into CASSPDRSYGYTF.

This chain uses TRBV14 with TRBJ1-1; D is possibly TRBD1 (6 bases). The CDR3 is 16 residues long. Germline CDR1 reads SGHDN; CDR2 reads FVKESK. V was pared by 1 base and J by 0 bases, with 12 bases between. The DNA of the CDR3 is TGTGCCAGCAGCCAAGGAGGAAGGACAGTGAACACTGAAGCTTTCTTT. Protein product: CASSQGGRTVNTEAFF.

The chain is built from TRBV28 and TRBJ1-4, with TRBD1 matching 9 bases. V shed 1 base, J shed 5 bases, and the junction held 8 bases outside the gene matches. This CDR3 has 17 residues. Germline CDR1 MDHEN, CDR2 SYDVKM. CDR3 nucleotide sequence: TGTGCCAGCAGTTTATTCTTCCCGGGACAGGGAAATGAAAAACTGTTTTTT. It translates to CASSLFFPGQGNEKLFF.